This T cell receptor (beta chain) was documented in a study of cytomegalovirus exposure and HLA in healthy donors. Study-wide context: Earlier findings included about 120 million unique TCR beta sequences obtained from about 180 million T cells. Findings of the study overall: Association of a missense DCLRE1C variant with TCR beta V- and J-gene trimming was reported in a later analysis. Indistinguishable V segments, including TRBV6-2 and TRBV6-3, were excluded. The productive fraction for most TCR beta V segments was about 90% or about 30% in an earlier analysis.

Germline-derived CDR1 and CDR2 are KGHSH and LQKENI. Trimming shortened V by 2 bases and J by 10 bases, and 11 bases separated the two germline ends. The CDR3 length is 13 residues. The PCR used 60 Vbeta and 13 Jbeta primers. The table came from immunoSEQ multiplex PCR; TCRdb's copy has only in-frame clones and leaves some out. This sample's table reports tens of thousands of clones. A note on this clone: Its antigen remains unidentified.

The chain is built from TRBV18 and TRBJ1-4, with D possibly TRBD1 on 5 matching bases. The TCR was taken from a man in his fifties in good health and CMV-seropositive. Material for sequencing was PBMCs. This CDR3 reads CASSPAGGGKLFF. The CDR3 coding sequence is TGTGCCAGCTCACCAGCGGGGGGGGGAAAACTGTTTTTT. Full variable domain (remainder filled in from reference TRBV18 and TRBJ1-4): NAGVMQNPRHLVRRRGQEARLRCSPMKGHSHVYWYRQLPEEGLKFMVYLQKENIIDESGMPKERFSAEFPKEGPSILRIQQVVRGDSAAYFCASSPAGGGKLFFGSGTQLSVL.